This T cell receptor (beta chain) was captured by sequencing in a study of blood T cell repertoires in COVID-19. Study-wide context: Material from acute and convalescent COVID-19 was sourced from the United States, Italy and Spain. PBMCs, B-cell-depleted T cells, or T cells were the source of the cDNA or gDNA that made up the material.

This CDR3 contains 15 residues. V was clipped by 1 base and J by 2 bases, with 12 bases between them. The germline gives CDR1 MNHEY, CDR2 SMNVEV (reference sequence). Methods used by the authors: Scientists estimated how many nucleated cells there were by amplifying reference gene primers. The assay was immunoSEQ multiplex PCR, and TCRdb's table has in-frame clones only and misses some. The V and J calls and clone size are taken from that table; D and trimming were inferred from the DNA. The top ten clones hold roughly 2.6% of a sample with under 200,000 clones, more than 70% of them seen once. This chain uses TRBV27 with TRBJ2-7, with D possibly TRBD1 on 5 matching bases. This receptor was obtained from a man aged 35-49 years with active or convalescent COVID-19. Sequencing was carried out using peripheral blood. Here the CDR3 DNA reads TGTGCCAGCAGTTTATATGGGGCAGGGACCTACGAGCAGTACTTC. This sequence encodes CASSLYGAGTYEQYF.